The 27 T cell receptor beta chains given below trace back to one sample, sequenced in a study of CD8 T cells in ankylosing spondylitis. Which antigens these TCRs recognize remains unknown. TCRdb reanalysed the 5' RACE reads using MiXCR and keeps one entry per CDR3 protein. The data show more than 650,000 distinct CDR3 sequences, with over 9.5% seen just once and just over 0.5% held by the top ten. General observations from the study: Fewer than ten highly homologous variants made up a TCR beta motif, and this motif appeared characteristic of ankylosing spondylitis blood.

Source material: blood, either unsorted or a sorted T cell fraction (not recorded which). These receptors were collected from a male donor with ankylosing spondylitis.

The gene calls are TRBV6-5 and TRBJ2-5; TRBD2 is a possible D gene (7 bases). The CDR3 runs 16 residues. CDR1 is MNHEY and CDR2 is SVGAGI in the germline V gene. V gave up 2 bases and J gave up 4 bases, with 17 bases separating them. In nucleotides, the CDR3 is TGTGCCAGCAGTTACGGGAGGGGGGCCGGGGGAGAGACCCAGTACTTC. Protein sequence: CASSYGRGAGGETQYF.

In its sample, this clonotype was seen many times. This sequence joins TRBV5-1 and TRBJ1-1; 8 bases fit TRBD1. Trimming at V came to 0 bases and at J to 3 bases, leaving 1 base not matched to a gene. The V gene's germline CDR1 is SGHRS and CDR2 YFSETQ. The CDR3 length is 14 residues. The CDR3, as DNA: TGCGCCAGCAGCTTGGTGACAGGGGACACTGAAGCTTTCTTT. Encoded protein: CASSLVTGDTEAFF.

The rearrangement links TRBV6-1 to TRBJ2-3; the D is unclear. This CDR3 is 15 amino acids long. Germline V gives CDR1 MNHNS, CDR2 SASEGT. V lost 6 bases, J lost 6 bases, and 19 bases lay in between. The CDR3, as DNA: TGTGCCAGCAGCCCCGGGCCAGTGGGAAGGGATACGCAGTATTTT. Translation: CASSPGPVGRDTQYF.

This clonotype has ten or more counts. The chain couples TRBV10-3 to TRBJ2-7, with 9 bases matching TRBD2. This CDR3 spans 15 amino acids. Trimming cost V 3 bases and J 5 bases; bases outside gene matches: 8. CDR1 and CDR2 from the germline V gene are ENHRY and SYGVKD. The CDR3 here is CAISEVAGARHEQYF. The DNA of the CDR3 is TGTGCCATCAGTGAAGTAGCGGGAGCTAGGCACGAGCAGTACTTC.

This clonotype was picked up a small number of times. V is TRBV24-1 and J is TRBJ1-5; D is undetermined. V lost 1 base and J 2 bases, leaving 11 bases between the germline ends. CDR3 length equals 16 residues. Germline lookup yields CDR1 KGHDR and CDR2 SFDVKD. This CDR3 reads CATSDFGPGGNQPQHF. As DNA, the CDR3 is TGTGCCACCAGTGATTTTGGTCCCGGCGGCAATCAGCCCCAGCATTTT.

This clonotype has just a few counts. The J gene is TRBJ1-2, the V gene TRBV7-2; D possibly corresponds to TRBD1 (6 bases). Germline V CDR1 and CDR2: SGHTA, FQGNSA. The CDR3 is 15 amino acids. The V gene lost 4 bases and the J gene lost 0 bases, with 12 bases spanning the gap. The CDR3: CASSSQGTPNYGYTF. The DNA for the CDR3 is TGTGCCAGCAGCTCTCAGGGGACACCTAACTATGGCTACACCTTC.

The chain has TRBV7-2 and TRBJ2-5; TRBD2 agrees at 8 bases. The V segment lost 2 bases and the J segment 4 bases; nucleotides outside the gene matches: 12. This CDR3 spans 17 amino acids. Germline values: CDR1 SGHTA, CDR2 FQGNSA. This CDR3 is CASSLSGPAGAIETQYF. As DNA, the CDR3 is TGTGCCAGCAGCTTAAGCGGGCCAGCGGGAGCCATAGAGACCCAGTACTTC.

This clonotype was recorded a few times. The CDR3, as DNA: TGCGCCAGCAGCCTGACAGGGGATAGAAACACCATATATTTT. The encoded protein is CASSLTGDRNTIYF. The chain couples TRBV4-3 to TRBJ1-3; the match to TRBD1 covers 8 bases. Germline CDR1 reads LGHNA; CDR2 reads YSLEER. The CDR3 is 14 residues long. Trimming removed 4 bases from V and 5 bases from J; junction bases left unmatched: 4.

This clonotype has just a few counts. The CDR3 DNA sequence: TGCAGCGTTGAACCAATTCGGTACAGCGGGAGAGATACGCAGTATTTT. The encoded protein is CSVEPIRYSGRDTQYF. The chain couples TRBV29-1 to TRBJ2-3; TRBD2 matches 8 bases. V was pared by 2 bases and J by 5 bases, with 12 bases of the junction left unmatched. CDR1 is SQVTM and CDR2 is ANQGSEA in the germline V gene. The CDR3 extends over 16 amino acids.

There are a few counts of this clonotype. The chain combines TRBV20-1 with TRBJ1-2; D is undetermined. V was shortened by 6 bases and J by 4 bases, with 18 bases between the two germline ends. CDR1 DFQATT and CDR2 SNEGSKA come from the germline V gene (reference sequence). The CDR3 contains 14 residues. The CDR3 spells CSAADLGRGYGYTF. Written as DNA, the CDR3 is TGCAGTGCAGCGGATTTGGGGAGAGGCTATGGCTACACCTTC.

This rearrangement joins TRBV12-3 or TRBV12-4 to TRBJ2-7, with D perhaps assigned TRBD1 or TRBD2 (5 bases each). V was shortened by 1 base and J by 2 bases, with 15 bases between the two germline ends. This CDR3 is 16 amino acids long. CDR3 sequence reads: CASSLVDREGTYEQYF. DNA of the CDR3: TGTGCCAGCAGTTTAGTAGACAGAGAGGGGACCTACGAGCAGTACTTC.

Only a few counts were recorded for this clonotype. This rearrangement joins TRBV2 to TRBJ1-4; perhaps TRBD1 as D (5 bases). This CDR3 contains 14 residues. Germline CDR1 and CDR2: SNHLY and FYNNEI. Trimming took 8 bases from V and 7 from J, leaving 17 bases between them. This CDR3 reads CASVRGRFSEKLFF. CDR3 coding DNA: TGTGCCAGCGTTCGGGGCAGATTTAGTGAAAAACTGTTTTTT.

V and J are TRBV6-5 and TRBJ1-2; 8 bases are shared with TRBD1. J was trimmed by 5 bases and V by 0 bases; bases with no gene match: 8. Germline CDR1 MNHEY, CDR2 SVGAGI. There are 16 residues in the CDR3. The CDR3 nucleotides read TGTGCCAGCAGTTACTCGAGAGAGAACAGGGGGTATGGCTACACCTTC. Translation: CASSYSRENRGYGYTF.

This clonotype occurred a few times. J is TRBJ2-2 and V is TRBV7-2; D might be TRBD1 or TRBD2, each matching 5 bases. The germline gives CDR1 SGHTA, CDR2 FQGNSA. The CDR3 consists of 14 residues. Trimming took off 5 bases at V and 13 bases at J, with 20 bases between the two ends. The CDR3 DNA reads as TGTGCCAGCAGCCTCAGGGACGGAGCTCGGGGGCTGTTTTTT. The encoded protein is CASSLRDGARGLFF.

This chain joins TRBV18 and TRBJ2-1; TRBD2 aligns across 8 bases. V was clipped by 9 bases and J by 10 bases; unmatched bases: 11. Germline V gene sequence: CDR1 KGHSH, CDR2 LQKENI. This CDR3 has 13 amino acids. The CDR3 reads CASGAGTSFEQFF. CDR3 coding DNA: TGTGCCAGTGGCGCGGGGACTAGTTTCGAGCAGTTCTTC.

This clonotype was seen repeatedly, ten times or more. The rearrangement links TRBV29-1 to TRBJ2-1, with TRBD1 matching 9 bases. Trimming removed 4 bases from V and 14 bases from J; junction bases left unmatched: 9. This CDR3 region has 12 residues. CDR1 and CDR2 (germline): SQVTM, ANQGSEA. The CDR3 loop reads CSVGVFGTGKFF. CDR3 in DNA: TGCAGCGTTGGGGTTTTCGGGACAGGGAAGTTCTTC.

Many counts were recorded for this clonotype. This rearrangement joins TRBV20-1 to TRBJ2-7; 9 bases line up with TRBD1. The CDR3 is 13 amino acids. The germline V gene has CDR1 DFQATT and CDR2 SNEGSKA (reference sequence). The junction had 9 bases not matched to a gene; V was cut back by 6 bases and J by 6 bases. The DNA of the CDR3 is TGCAGTGCCCCGGGACAGGGTCTGTCCGAGCAGTACTTC. Its protein is CSAPGQGLSEQYF.

This clonotype was picked up many times. For the CDR3, the DNA is TGTGCCAGCAGCTACGACAGGCCGATCGCGGATACGCAGTATTTT. It yields the protein CASSYDRPIADTQYF. The chain combines TRBV12-3 or TRBV12-4 with TRBJ2-3; perhaps TRBD1 as D (6 bases). Trimming took 6 bases from V and 6 from J, leaving 19 bases between them. The CDR3 consists of 15 residues.

This clonotype was counted only a few times. The CDR3 region is CASSHPQGDEQFF. The CDR3 coding sequence is TGTGCCAGCAGCCATCCACAGGGGGATGAGCAGTTCTTC. The J gene is TRBJ2-1, the V gene TRBV11-2; 8 bases line up with TRBD1. Germline values: CDR1 SGHAT, CDR2 FQNNGV. With 5 bases clipped from V and 8 bases from J, the junction kept 5 bases outside the gene matches. This CDR3 comprises 13 residues.

This clonotype has a count of ten or more. The chain uses TRBV25-1 and TRBJ2-5; a weak D match, TRBD2 (5 bases). There are 14 residues in the CDR3. Trimming removed 4 bases from V and 1 base from J, with 10 bases in between. In germline, CDR1 is MGHDK, CDR2 SYGVNS. The CDR3 coding sequence is TGTGCCAGCAGTGCGCCAGGAGGCCAAGAGACCCAGTACTTC. Protein: CASSAPGGQETQYF.

The V gene is TRBV5-1, the J gene TRBJ2-5, with 9 nucleotides matching TRBD1. The CDR3 runs to 16 residues. Germline CDR1 is SGHRS and CDR2 is YFSETQ. V was clipped by 0 bases and J by 4 bases; unmatched bases: 7. The CDR3 coding sequence is TGCGCCAGCAGCTTGGCGGGACAGGGTAGAAGAGAGACCCAGTACTTC. This sequence encodes CASSLAGQGRRETQYF.

This chain uses TRBV28 with TRBJ2-1; 7 bases are shared with TRBD1. This CDR3 region has 15 residues. V lost 6 bases, J lost 7 bases, and 12 bases stayed unmatched. CDR1 is MDHEN and CDR2 is SYDVKM in the germline V gene. DNA of the CDR3: TGTGCCAGCAGCCCAGACAGGGTAAGGGAGAATGAGCAGTTCTTC. Translated, it gives CASSPDRVRENEQFF. Supplemented by reference TRBV28 and TRBJ2-1, the full variable domain reads DVKVTQSSRYLVKRTGEKVFLECVQDMDHENMFWYRQDPGLGLRLIYFSYDVKMKEKGDIPEGYSVSREKKERFSLILESASTNQTSMYLCASSPDRVRENEQFFGPGTRLTVL.

This chain uses TRBV6-5 with TRBJ2-5, with D perhaps matching TRBD1 (6 bases). The CDR3 has 14 amino acids. V was cut by 4 bases and J by 2 bases, with 11 bases left in between. The germline V gene encodes CDR1 MNHEY and CDR2 SVGAGI. The CDR3: CASSSGHLQETQYF. CDR3 coding DNA: TGTGCCAGCAGTTCGGGACACTTACAAGAGACCCAGTACTTC.

This chain uses TRBV12-3 or TRBV12-4 with TRBJ2-7; D gene unclear. The CDR3 totals 15 residues. V shed 2 bases and J shed 1 base, with 12 bases lying between them. The CDR3 DNA sequence: TGTGCCAGCAGTTTAAAAATAGGAGAATCCTACGAGCAGTACTTC. Protein product: CASSLKIGESYEQYF.

Only a few counts were recorded for this clonotype. The chain combines TRBV12-3 or TRBV12-4 with TRBJ2-6, with D maybe TRBD2 (5 bases). The germline V and J ends were trimmed by 4 bases and 3 bases, with 10 bases remaining between them. This CDR3 spans 15 amino acids. The CDR3 loop is CASSSEAVGANVLTF. The DNA of the CDR3 is TGTGCCAGCAGTTCGGAGGCGGTTGGGGCCAACGTCCTGACTTTC.

There are many counts of this clonotype. CDR3 bases: TGCAGTGCAAGCCTTAATTCACCCCTCCACTTT. Translating gives CSASLNSPLHF. The chain uses TRBV20-1 and TRBJ1-6; D uncertain. The V gene's germline CDR1 is DFQATT and CDR2 SNEGSKA (reference sequence). CDR3 length equals 11 residues. The V and J ends lost 6 bases and 6 bases respectively, with 6 bases between them.

The rearrangement links TRBV2 to TRBJ1-6; perhaps TRBD1 as D (6 bases). Germline assignment: CDR1 SNHLY and CDR2 FYNNEI. The V gene lost 2 bases and the J gene lost 10 bases, with 12 bases spanning the gap. This CDR3 is built from 14 residues. CDR3 region: CASSERQVSSPLHF. The CDR3, as DNA: TGTGCCAGCAGTGAAAGACAGGTTTCATCACCCCTCCACTTT.